The 26 T cell receptor beta chains below were found in one sample sequenced in a study of blood T cell repertoires in COVID-19. TCRdb keeps only in-frame clones here, not all; method: immunoSEQ multiplex PCR. In the table there are roughly 140,000 clones, around 85% of which are singletons. Material: PBMCs or T cells enriched from blood (not recorded which). These receptors were collected from a woman in her forties who had recovered from COVID-19.

The sample holds a few counts of this clone. The chain recombines TRBV29-1 with TRBJ1-1; D uncertain. Germline V lookup: CDR1 SQVTM, CDR2 ANQGSEA. V lost 7 bases to trimming and J lost 0 bases, with 15 bases between them. The CDR3 is made up of 14 amino acids. CDR3 residues: CSAELGGLNTEAFF. The CDR3 coding sequence is TGCAGCGCAGAGTTGGGAGGTTTGAACACTGAAGCTTTCTTT.

The J gene is TRBJ2-4, the V gene TRBV30; perhaps TRBD1 as D (6 bases). This CDR3 is built from 16 residues. Trimming pared 5 bases from V and 8 bases from J, leaving 25 bases between. In germline, CDR1 is GTSNPN, CDR2 SVGIG (reference sequence). CDR3 DNA: TGTGCCTGGCGGAACAGCTCGGGGCAGGGGATTGACATTCAGTACTTC. Its protein product is CAWRNSSGQGIDIQYF.

The gene calls are TRBV7-8 and TRBJ1-1; no reliable D call. The V gene lost 5 bases and the J gene lost 5 bases, with 12 bases spanning the gap. Germline V gene sequence: CDR1 SGHVS, CDR2 FQNEAQ. The CDR3 is 13 residues long. The CDR3 is CASSPNQRTEAFF. CDR3 DNA sequence: TGTGCCAGCAGCCCGAACCAGAGGACTGAAGCTTTCTTT.

In this sample, this clone turned up once. CDR3 in amino acids: CASSQDQGTVYGYTF. The DNA of the CDR3 is TGCGCCAGCAGCCAAGATCAGGGGACAGTTTATGGCTACACCTTC. This sequence joins TRBV4-1 and TRBJ1-2; 7 bases agree with TRBD1. V was clipped by 0 bases and J by 5 bases; unmatched bases: 6. CDR1 and CDR2 (germline): MGHRA, YSYEKL. The CDR3 is made up of 15 amino acids.

The chain joins TRBV5-4 to TRBJ2-1; TRBD2 aligns across 8 bases. The CDR3 contains 15 residues. Losses at the gene ends were 0 bases for V and 7 bases for J; bases not matched to a gene: 6. In germline, CDR1 is SGHNT, CDR2 YYREEE (reference sequence). In DNA, the CDR3 is TGTGCCAGCAGCTTGGCCGGGGGGGGCTTGAATGAGCAGTTCTTC. Protein sequence: CASSLAGGGLNEQFF.

This sequence joins TRBV5-1 and TRBJ1-2, with D perhaps matching TRBD1 (6 bases). The length of the CDR3 is 14 residues. Deletions cut 3 bases from V and 6 bases from J, with 15 bases between. From germline, CDR1 is SGHRS and CDR2 YFSETQ. The CDR3 bases are TGCGCCAGCAGCTCTCGTGAAGGGGGAGATGGCTACACCTTC. Translation: CASSSREGGDGYTF. Full variable domain (missing parts from reference TRBV5-1 and TRBJ1-2): KAGVTQTPRYLIKTRGQQVTLSCSPISGHRSVSWYQQTPGQGLQFLFEYFSETQRNKGNFPGRFSGRQFSNSRSEMNVSTLELGDSALYLCASSSREGGDGYTFGSGTRLTVV.

The chain carries TRBV2 and TRBJ2-7; tentative D call: TRBD2 (5 bases). Trimming pared 7 bases from V and 2 bases from J, leaving 15 bases between. Germline CDR1 SNHLY, CDR2 FYNNEI. This CDR3 has 14 residues. CDR3 nucleotide sequence: TGTGCCAGCAAATGGACTGAGACAACCTACGAGCAGTACTTC. This translates into CASKWTETTYEQYF.

This chain links TRBV6-5 with TRBJ1-6; unclear D gene. Germline-derived CDR1 and CDR2 are MNHEY and SVGAGI. V was clipped by 6 bases and J by 7 bases, with 7 bases between them. This CDR3 comprises 12 residues. CDR3 region: CASRTGNSPLHF. CDR3 nucleotide sequence: TGTGCCAGCAGGACGGGGAATTCACCCCTCCACTTT.

A few counts support this clone. Its ends do not fully match the called genes, so a read error is possible. The chain carries TRBV7-9 and TRBJ1-1; a possible D gene is TRBD1 (5 bases). Germline V gene lookup returns CDR1 SEHNR and CDR2 FQNEAQ (reference sequence). This CDR3 comprises 15 residues. The DNA of the CDR3 is TGTGCCAGCAGCCGAGTAGAGGCAGGGAACGCTGAAGCTTTCTTT. Translated, it gives CASSRVEAGNAEAFF.

This sequence joins TRBV7-9 and TRBJ1-4; D ambiguous. CDR1 and CDR2 from the germline V gene are SEHNR and FQNEAQ (reference sequence). V was shortened by 1 base and J by 5 bases, with 8 bases between the two germline ends. This CDR3 is 14 amino acids long. CDR3 DNA sequence: TGTGCCAGCAGCTTAGAGGGAGGAAATGAAAAACTGTTTTTT. Protein product: CASSLEGGNEKLFF.

The chain joins TRBV7-8 to TRBJ2-7; no reliable D call. CDR3 length: 11 residues. Germline CDR1 is SGHVS and CDR2 is FQNEAQ. V was cut by 4 bases and J by 5 bases, with 6 bases left in between. CDR3 residues: CASSSLNEQYF. As DNA, the CDR3 is TGTGCCAGCAGCTCACTAAACGAGCAGTACTTC.

V usage is TRBV2 and J usage is TRBJ1-2, with D tentatively TRBD1 (6 bases). This CDR3 spans 13 amino acids. The V gene's germline CDR1 is SNHLY and CDR2 FYNNEI. Trimming cost V 8 bases and J 7 bases, with 17 bases left between them. CDR3 region: CASQPTGPFGYTF. The CDR3 bases are TGTGCCAGCCAACCAACAGGGCCGTTTGGCTACACCTTC. The whole variable domain, remainder taken from reference TRBV2 and TRBJ1-2, is EPEVTQTPSHQVTQMGQEVILRCVPISNHLYFYWYRQILGQKVEFLVSFYNNEISEKSEIFDDQFSVERPDGSNFTLKIRSTKLEDSAMYFCASQPTGPFGYTFGSGTRLTVV.

The chain uses TRBV9 and TRBJ1-4; 9 bases map to TRBD1. V lost 4 bases, J lost 5 bases, and 6 bases stayed unmatched. Germline V gene sequence: CDR1 SGDLS, CDR2 YYNGEE. The CDR3 has 15 residues. The CDR3 bases are TGTGCCAGCAGCCCTCCGGGACAGGGAAATGAAAAACTGTTTTTT. It specifies CASSPPGQGNEKLFF.

V usage is TRBV19 and J usage is TRBJ1-1, with 8 bases identical to TRBD1. Germline loops: CDR1 LNHDA, CDR2 SQIVND (reference sequence). V gave up 4 bases and J gave up 8 bases; unmatched junction bases: 9. CDR3 length: 14 residues. The CDR3 nucleotides read TGTGCCAGTAGTAGGGACAGGCTCGAGCTGGAAGCTTTCTTT. Translating gives CASSRDRLELEAFF.

The CDR3: CASSSGLALTYEQYF. CDR3 DNA: TGTGCCAGCAGCTCCGGACTAGCGCTGACCTACGAGCAGTACTTC. The J gene is TRBJ2-7, the V gene TRBV9; 9 nucleotides match TRBD2. The V gene end was trimmed by 4 bases and the J gene end by 2 bases; junction bases not matched to a gene: 7. This CDR3 region has 15 residues. Germline CDR1 SGDLS, CDR2 YYNGEE.

The rearrangement links TRBV5-1 to TRBJ2-1; D might be TRBD1 (6 bases). Germline V gene sequence: CDR1 SGHRS, CDR2 YFSETQ. The CDR3 spans 16 residues. Trimming took off 2 bases at V and 7 bases at J, with 19 bases between the two ends. The CDR3 loop is CASSFYDPTGRNEQFF. CDR3 in DNA: TGCGCCAGCAGCTTCTACGACCCGACAGGACGGAATGAGCAGTTCTTC.

The CDR3 is CAWSIGMGGTEAFF. The CDR3 nucleotides read TGTGCCTGGAGTATAGGGATGGGAGGCACTGAAGCTTTCTTT. The chain links TRBV30 to TRBJ1-1; D gene uncertain. Deletions cut 2 bases from V and 4 bases from J, with 14 bases between. The CDR3 sequence is 14 residues long. The germline CDR1 and CDR2 sequences are GTSNPN and SVGIG (reference sequence). Full variable domain (remainder filled in from reference TRBV30 and TRBJ1-1): SQTIHQWPATLVQPVGSPLSLECTVEGTSNPNLYWYRQAAGRGLQLLFYSVGIGQISSEVPQNLSASRPQDRQFILSSKKLLLSDSGFYLCAWSIGMGGTEAFFGQGTRLTVV.

The chain couples TRBV11-3 to TRBJ2-6; D is unresolved. The CDR3 runs 15 residues. Germline CDR1 SGHNT, CDR2 YENEEA. V shed 6 bases and J shed 0 bases, with 9 bases lying between them. CDR3 nucleotides: TGTGCCAGCAGTTCAGGCTCCTCTGGGGCCAACGTCCTGACTTTC. This codes for CASSSGSSGANVLTF.

CDR3 sequence reads: CASSEGQGLVTEAFF. The CDR3 DNA reads TGTGCCAGCAGTGAAGGACAGGGCTTGGTCACTGAAGCTTTCTTT. The chain employs TRBV2 and TRBJ1-1; 7 bases map to TRBD1. In germline, CDR1 is SNHLY, CDR2 FYNNEI. V shed 1 base, J shed 4 bases, and the junction held 6 bases outside the gene matches. The CDR3 is 15 residues long.

The genes are TRBV10-3 and TRBJ2-7, with 11 bases identical to TRBD2. Germline CDR1 reads ENHRY; CDR2 reads SYGVKD. The CDR3 runs 16 residues. With 4 bases clipped from V and 2 bases from J, the junction kept 7 bases outside the gene matches. In nucleotides, the CDR3 is TGTGCCATCAGTGGGTTCGGGACTAGCGGCACCTACGAGCAGTACTTC. It encodes CAISGFGTSGTYEQYF.

This chain uses TRBV3-1 (or the pseudogene TRBV3-2) with TRBJ2-1; TRBD2 matches 9 bases. This CDR3 comprises 16 residues. With V trimmed by 5 bases and J by 3 bases, 8 bases remained unmatched. Germline V gene sequence: CDR1 LGHDT, CDR2 YNNKEL (reference sequence). The CDR3 reads CASSAGSGGGYNEQFF. As DNA, the CDR3 is TGTGCCAGCAGCGCTGGTAGCGGGGGAGGCTACAATGAGCAGTTCTTC.

V usage is TRBV30 and J usage is TRBJ1-4, with D unresolved. The CDR3 is made up of 12 amino acids. CDR1 and CDR2 from the germline V gene are GTSNPN and SVGIG (reference sequence). V was cut by 2 bases and J by 5 bases, with 6 bases left in between. The CDR3 reads CAWSSVNEKLFF. The CDR3 coding sequence is TGTGCCTGGAGTTCCGTGAATGAAAAACTGTTTTTT.

V usage is TRBV12-5 and J usage is TRBJ1-3; the D gene is possibly TRBD1 (5 bases). The CDR3 is 14 residues long. Germline loops: CDR1 LGHNT, CDR2 FRNRAP. V gave up 3 bases and J gave up 0 bases, with 6 bases separating them. As DNA, the CDR3 is TGTGCTAGTGGTTTACAGGCCTCTGGAAACACCATATATTTT. Translation gives CASGLQASGNTIYF.

The chain joins TRBV3-1 (or the pseudogene TRBV3-2) to TRBJ2-1; D not certain. Trimming took 0 bases from V and 12 from J, leaving 6 bases between them. The germline CDR1 and CDR2 sequences are LGHDT and YNNKEL (reference sequence). The CDR3 is 11 amino acids. The CDR3 coding sequence is TGTGCCAGCAGCCAAGATGAGTTGCAGTTCTTC. Translated: CASSQDELQFF.

This clone appeared once. The chain joins TRBV6-6 to TRBJ2-3; 7 positions match TRBD1. Germline-derived CDR1 and CDR2 are MNHNY and SVGAGI (reference sequence). The length of the CDR3 is 15 residues. The J segment lost 2 bases and the V segment lost 5 bases, leaving 7 bases of the junction unmatched. The DNA for the CDR3 is TGTGCCAGCAGTGGACGACAGGGAAACACAGATACGCAGTATTTT. This sequence encodes CASSGRQGNTDTQYF.

V gene TRBV7-9 combines with J gene TRBJ2-1; D is possibly TRBD1 (6 bases). The V gene lost 2 bases and the J gene lost 0 bases, with 11 bases spanning the gap. There are 16 residues in the CDR3. Germline CDR1 is SEHNR and CDR2 is FQNEAQ (reference sequence). The CDR3 reads CASSLLGQSSYNEQFF. CDR3 in DNA: TGTGCCAGCAGCTTACTGGGACAAAGCTCCTACAATGAGCAGTTCTTC.